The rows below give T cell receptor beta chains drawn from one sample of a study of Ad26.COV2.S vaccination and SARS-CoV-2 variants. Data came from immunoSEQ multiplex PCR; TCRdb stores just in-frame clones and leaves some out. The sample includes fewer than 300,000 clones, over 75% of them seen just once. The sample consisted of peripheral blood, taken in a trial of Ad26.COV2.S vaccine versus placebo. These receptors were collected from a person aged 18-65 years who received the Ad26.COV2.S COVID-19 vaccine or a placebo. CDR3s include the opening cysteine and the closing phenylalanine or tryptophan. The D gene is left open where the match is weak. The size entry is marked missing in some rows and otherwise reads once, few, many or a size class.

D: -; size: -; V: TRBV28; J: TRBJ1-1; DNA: TGTGCCAGCAGTCTGATGGGGCAGGAAGCTTTCTTT; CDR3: CASSLMGQEAFF
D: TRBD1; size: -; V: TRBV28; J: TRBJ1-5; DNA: TGTGCCAGCAGTTTAATGGGACAGGGGGGTCAGCCCCAGCATTTT; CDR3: CASSLMGQGGQPQHF
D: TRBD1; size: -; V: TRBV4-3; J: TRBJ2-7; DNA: TGCGCCAGCAGCCAAGATACTTCGGGACGGACAGGGGAGGGCTACGAGCAGTACTTC; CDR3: CASSQDTSGRTGEGYEQYF
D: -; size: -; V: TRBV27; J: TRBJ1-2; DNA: TGTGCCAGCAGTCTAACAAGGTTGGATGCCTACACCTTC; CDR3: CASSLTRLDAYTF
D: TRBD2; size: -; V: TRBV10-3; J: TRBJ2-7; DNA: TGTGCCATCAGTGAGTCCGGAAGCGGGGGTACCTACGAGCAGTACTTC; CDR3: CAISESGSGGTYEQYF
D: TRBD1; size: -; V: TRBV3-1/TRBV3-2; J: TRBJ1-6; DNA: TGTGCCAGCAGCCAGACAGGGGCTCAAACCCCCCTCCACTTT; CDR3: CASSQTGAQTPLHF
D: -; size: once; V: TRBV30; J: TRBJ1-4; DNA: TGTGCCTGGAGTCCGGGTAGGAGGGGATTCGGGGACGAAAAACTGTTTTTT; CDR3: CAWSPGRRGFGDEKLFF
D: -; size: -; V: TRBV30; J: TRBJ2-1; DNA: TGTGCCTGGAGTGAAATGCACTACAATGAGCAGTTCTTC; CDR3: CAWSEMHYNEQFF
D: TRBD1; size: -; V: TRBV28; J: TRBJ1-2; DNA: TGTGCCAGCAGTTTACGGGACAGCGAAGCCCACTATGGCTACACCTTC; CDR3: CASSLRDSEAHYGYTF
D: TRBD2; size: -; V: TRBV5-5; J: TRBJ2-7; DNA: TGTGCCAGCAGCTTGGGCATACGTGGGGTGCTCACAGCGGGGGACGAGCAGTACTTC; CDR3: CASSLGIRGVLTAGDEQYF
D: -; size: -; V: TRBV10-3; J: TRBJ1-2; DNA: TGTGCCATCAGTGAGTCTGGGGGGTCTAACTATGGCTACACCTTC; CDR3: CAISESGGSNYGYTF
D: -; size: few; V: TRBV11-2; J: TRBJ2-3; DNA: TGTGCCAGCAGCCACACAGATACGCAGTATTTT; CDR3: CASSHTDTQYF
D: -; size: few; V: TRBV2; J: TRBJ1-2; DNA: TGTGCCGGGACGGACATTATAAACTATGGCTACACCTTC; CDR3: CAGTDIINYGYTF
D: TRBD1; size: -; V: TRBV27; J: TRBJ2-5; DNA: TGTGCCAGCAGTCCAGGGACAGGTACTACGGCCCAGTACTTC; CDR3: CASSPGTGTTAQYF
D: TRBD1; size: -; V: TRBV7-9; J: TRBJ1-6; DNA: TGTGCCAGCAGCTTACAGGGGGTCCTCAATTCACCCCTCCACTTT; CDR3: CASSLQGVLNSPLHF
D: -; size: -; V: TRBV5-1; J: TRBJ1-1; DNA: TGCGCCAGCAGCTCCCGGACACTCACTGAAGCTTTCTTT; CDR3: CASSSRTLTEAFF
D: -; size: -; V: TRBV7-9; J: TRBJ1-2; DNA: TGTGCCAGCAGCTTAGCGGGGACCAGAGGTGATGGCTACACCTTC; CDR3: CASSLAGTRGDGYTF
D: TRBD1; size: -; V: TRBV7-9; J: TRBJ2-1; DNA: TGTGCCAGCAGCACCGCGATAAGACAGGGTTACGAGTTCTTC; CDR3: CASSTAIRQGYEFF
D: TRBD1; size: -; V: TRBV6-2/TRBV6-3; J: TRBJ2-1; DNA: TGTGCCAGCAGTTACTCGATCATTGTGACAGGGCGGTTCTTC; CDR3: CASSYSIIVTGRFF
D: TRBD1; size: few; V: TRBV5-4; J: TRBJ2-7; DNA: TGTGCCAGCAGCTTGCAAGAGGGGGCGTACGAGCAGTACTTC; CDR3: CASSLQEGAYEQYF
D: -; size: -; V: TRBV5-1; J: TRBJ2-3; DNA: TGCGCCAGCAGCTTGGCCGCGAGCCCTAGCACAGATACGCAGTATTTT; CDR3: CASSLAASPSTDTQYF
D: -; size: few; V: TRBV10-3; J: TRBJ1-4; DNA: TGTGCCATCAGTGGGACACCCTATGAAAAACTGTTTTTT; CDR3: CAISGTPYEKLFF
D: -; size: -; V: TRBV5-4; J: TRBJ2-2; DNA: TGTGCCAGCAGCCCTCCTAGGAGCGGAAACACCGGGGAGCTGTTTTTT; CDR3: CASSPPRSGNTGELFF
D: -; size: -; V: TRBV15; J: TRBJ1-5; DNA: TGTGCCACCAGCGGGAGACACTATAGCAATCAGCCCCAGCATTTT; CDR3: CATSGRHYSNQPQHF
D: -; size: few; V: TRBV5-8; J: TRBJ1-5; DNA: TGTGCCAGCAGCTCCACCGGGACATTTTTTCCCCAGCATTTT; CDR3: CASSSTGTFFPQHF
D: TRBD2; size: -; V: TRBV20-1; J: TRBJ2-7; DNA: TGCAGTGCTAGTAGGACTAGCGGTTCCTACGAGCAGTACTTC; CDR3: CSASRTSGSYEQYF
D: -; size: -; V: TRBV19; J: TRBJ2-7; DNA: TGTGCCAGTAGTGGCCGGGACAACTACGAGCAGTACTTC; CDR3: CASSGRDNYEQYF
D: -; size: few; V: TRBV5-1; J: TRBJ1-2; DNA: TGCGCCAGCAGCTTCATTGGCTATGGCTACACCTTC; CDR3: CASSFIGYGYTF
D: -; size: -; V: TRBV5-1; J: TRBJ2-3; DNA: TGCGCCAGCAGTTTCCGGACAGTAACAGATACGCAGTATTTT; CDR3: CASSFRTVTDTQYF
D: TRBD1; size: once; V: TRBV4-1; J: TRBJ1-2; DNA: TGCGCCAGCAGCCAAGTCGCCGGGACAGGGGGCTATGGCTACACCTTC; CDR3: CASSQVAGTGGYGYTF
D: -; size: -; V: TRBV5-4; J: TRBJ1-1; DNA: TGTGCCAGCAGCCCAAAACAGGGAGGGAACACTGAAGCTTTCTTT; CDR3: CASSPKQGGNTEAFF
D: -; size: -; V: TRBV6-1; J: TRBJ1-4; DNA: TGTGCCAGCAGTGAAGCAAGGGGGGGAATAGAAAAACTGTTTTTT; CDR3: CASSEARGGIEKLFF
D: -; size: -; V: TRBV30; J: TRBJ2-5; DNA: TGTGCCTGGAGTGCACAGCAACAAGAGACCCAGTACTTC; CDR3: CAWSAQQQETQYF
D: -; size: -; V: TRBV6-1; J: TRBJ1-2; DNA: TGTGCCAGCAGTGAACCCCCGGACGGAAACTATGGCTACACCTTC; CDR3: CASSEPPDGNYGYTF
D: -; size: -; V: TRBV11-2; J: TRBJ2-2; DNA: TGTGCCAGCAGCTACGTCTTAACCGGGGAGCTGTTTTTT; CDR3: CASSYVLTGELFF
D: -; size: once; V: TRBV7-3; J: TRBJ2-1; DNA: TGTGCCAGCAGCTTAGTTCACCTTGAAAATGAGCAGTTCTTC; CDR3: CASSLVHLENEQFF
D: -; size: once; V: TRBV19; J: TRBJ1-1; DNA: TGTGCCAGTAGTATTCGGGGGAACACTGAAGCTTTCTTT; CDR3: CASSIRGNTEAFF
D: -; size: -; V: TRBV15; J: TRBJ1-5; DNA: TGTGCCACCAGCAGAGATCGGCACTTTCAGCCCCAGCATTTT; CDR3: CATSRDRHFQPQHF
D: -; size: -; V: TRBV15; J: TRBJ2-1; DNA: TGTGCCACCAGCAGAGGGACGGGAAGCACCCGTGAGCAGTTCTTC; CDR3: CATSRGTGSTREQFF
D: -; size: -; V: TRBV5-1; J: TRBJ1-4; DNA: TGCGCCAGCAGCCTCCTCGGGGCGGCTAATGAAAAACTGTTTTTT; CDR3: CASSLLGAANEKLFF